This TCR beta chain was sequenced during a study of lymphopenia after photon versus proton radiotherapy (dated by TCRdb to the late 2010s). With regard to the full study: In patients with gastrointestinal tumors who developed high-grade lymphopenia, the study compared the immunological effects of photon radiation therapy with those of proton radiation therapy. The roughly 21 patients in the cohort had gastrointestinal tumors, were treated with either photon or proton therapy, and subsequently developed lymphopenia. The study aimed to characterize how the two radiation modalities differ in their impact on the immune system. Overall study outcomes, separate from this receptor: During treatment, patients who received proton therapy stayed relatively stable, whereas patients who received photon therapy lost naive T cells and TCR diversity and gained effector/memory populations. The survival association was assessed only in patients who died, and better survival with proton therapy was presented by the authors as a possibility rather than a demonstrated result. Across the cohort, an inverse correlation was found between a larger post-nadir drop in TCR diversity and overall survival time among patients who died. After the lymphocyte count nadir, oligoclonal expansion, especially of CD8+ Temra cells, was observed in photon-treated repertoires, and the drop in diversity was driven by this expansion.

The germline V gene (reference sequence) specifies SSHAT as CDR1 and FNYEAQ as CDR2. Trimming removed 4 bases from V and 8 bases from J; the gene matches leave 9 bases unexplained. Measured from the cysteine to the phenylalanine, the CDR3 is 16 residues long. Of the read, only the CDR3 DNA is kept; its 48 bases are in frame from base 1. Of note for this clone: The specificity of this receptor is unknown. The sample holds no much larger clone one base away, and base qualities are not on file.

Libraries were constructed by the immunoSEQ multiplex PCR assay. Alongside multiparametric flow cytometry, deep sequencing of rearranged TCR beta loci was used to profile the T cell repertoires. TCRdb carries this immuneACCESS record with in-frame sequences only. Its versions omit some clonotypes, under half of them owing to an unresolved V gene in the studies checked, with the rest unexplained. This sample is represented by almost 30,000 clones; around 87% of them were singletons. 40% to 50% of the sample comes from the top ten. This chain is built from TRBV7-7 and TRBJ2-1, with 12 central nucleotides matching TRBD2. The sequencing used peripheral blood, collected from a patient treated with proton-based radiotherapy. This receptor was identified in a woman in her sixties with cholangiocarcinoma. Some clones in this sample may be carry-over from other donors' samples. The DNA reads TGTGCCAGCAGCTCCCTGACTAGCGGGGGTTTGGATGAGCAGTTCTTC. Its protein product is CASSSLTSGGLDEQFF. Beyond the CDR3, the reference TRBV7-7 and TRBJ2-1 genes provide the residues; the full variable domain reads: GAGVSQSPRYKVTKRGQDVTLRCDPISSHATLYWYQQALGQGPEFLTYFNYEAQPDKSGLPSDRFSAERPEGSISTLTIQRTEQRDSAMYRCASSSLTSGGLDEQFFGPGTRLTVL.